This T cell receptor beta chain originates from a study of radiotherapy plus CTLA-4 blockade in lung cancer. Focal radiation plus CTLA-4 blockade with ipilimumab was given to patients with chemo-refractory metastatic non-small-cell lung cancer. Findings of the study overall: Radiotherapy was combined with ipilimumab, and tumor-derived TCR clones then expanded in blood.

Details on this clone: Its matching antigen is unknown.

Germline V lookup: CDR1 SGHNT, CDR2 YYREEE (reference sequence). V was shortened by 4 bases and J by 1 base, with 9 bases between the two germline ends. This CDR3 has 14 residues. Method: immunoSEQ multiplex PCR; TCRdb's copy keeps in-frame clones and lacks some. Found here are about 77,000 clones, 70% to 85% of them singletons; the top ten hold approximately 9.9%. The sequenced sample was peripheral blood, obtained from a patient treated with radiotherapy plus ipilimumab. The gene calls are TRBV5-4 and TRBJ1-3; D perhaps matches TRBD1 (6 bases). The receptor's source is a human donor with non-small cell lung cancer whose response to radiotherapy plus ipilimumab could not be evaluated. CDR3 protein: CASSLGGSGNTIYF. The CDR3 DNA follows: TGTGCCAGCAGCCTAGGGGGTTCTGGAAACACCATATATTTT.